This T cell receptor (beta chain) originates from a study of PD-1 blockade in classical Hodgkin lymphoma. Study observations and caveats: With respect to the repertoire differences, their causes, possibly disease activity or prior therapy, remain undefined. Baseline diversity resembling that of newly diagnosed patients was seen in complete responders. Relapsed/refractory patients reportedly had the lowest baseline TCR diversity, below newly diagnosed patients, who were below healthy donors.

About this clone itself: Its matching antigen is unknown.

The germline V and J ends were trimmed by 4 bases and 7 bases, with 15 bases remaining between them. The CDR3 has 14 amino acids. The germline V gene has CDR1 SGHTA and CDR2 FQGNSA. Exposure to brentuximab vedotin varied, and each patient had relapsed following autologous stem cell transplantation. Patients had relapsed/refractory classical Hodgkin lymphoma with complete response, partial response or progressive disease as best response. Some clones are missing from TCRdb's copy, which holds only in-frame ones; the method was immunoSEQ multiplex PCR. Here the sample spans under 60,000 clones, 73% being singletons.

The V gene is TRBV7-2, the J gene TRBJ2-3; no clear D gene. The sample consisted of peripheral blood mononuclear cells (PBMCs), taken before the second cycle of nivolumab. This sequence was found in a human donor with classical Hodgkin lymphoma. CDR3 in amino acids: CASSSVFGINTQYF. In DNA form, the CDR3 reads TGTGCCAGCAGCTCCGTTTTTGGCATTAATACGCAGTATTTT.